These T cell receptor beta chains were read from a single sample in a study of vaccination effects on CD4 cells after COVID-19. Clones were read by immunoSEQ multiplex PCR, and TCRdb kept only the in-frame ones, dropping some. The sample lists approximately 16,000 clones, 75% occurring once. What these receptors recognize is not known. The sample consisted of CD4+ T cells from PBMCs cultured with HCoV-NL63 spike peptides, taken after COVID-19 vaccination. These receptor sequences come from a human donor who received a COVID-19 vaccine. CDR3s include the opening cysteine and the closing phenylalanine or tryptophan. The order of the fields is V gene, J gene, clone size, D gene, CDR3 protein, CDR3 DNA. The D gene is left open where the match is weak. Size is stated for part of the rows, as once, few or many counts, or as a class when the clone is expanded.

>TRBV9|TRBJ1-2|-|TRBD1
CASTSFGTVDYGYTF
TGTGCCAGCACCTCTTTCGGGACAGTCGACTATGGCTACACCTTC
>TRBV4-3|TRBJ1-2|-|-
CASSQARQAFHGYTF
TGCGCCAGCAGCCAAGCAAGACAGGCATTCCATGGCTACACCTTC
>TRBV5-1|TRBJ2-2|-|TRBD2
CASSLYPPGGTRGELFF
TGCGCCAGCAGCTTGTACCCCCCGGGAGGTACCCGAGGGGAGCTGTTTTTT
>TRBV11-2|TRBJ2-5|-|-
CASSQLQKLIQETQYF
TGTGCCAGCAGCCAATTGCAAAAACTAATTCAAGAGACCCAGTACTTC
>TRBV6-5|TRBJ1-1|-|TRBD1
CATFPLWTGGTEAFF
TGTGCCACATTTCCTTTGTGGACAGGGGGCACTGAAGCTTTCTTT
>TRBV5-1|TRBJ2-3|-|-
CASSPLAGADTQYF
TGCGCCAGCAGCCCCCTAGCTGGCGCAGATACGCAGTATTTT
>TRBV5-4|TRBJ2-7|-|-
CASSGPGTGIYEQYF
TGTGCCAGCAGCGGGCCCGGGACGGGGATCTACGAGCAGTACTTC
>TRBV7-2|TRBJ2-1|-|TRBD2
CASSLDAGGPYEQFF
TGTGCCAGCAGCTTAGATGCGGGGGGGCCTTATGAGCAGTTCTTC
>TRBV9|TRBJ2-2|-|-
CASSVAGELFF
TGTGCCAGCAGCGTTGCCGGGGAGCTGTTTTTT
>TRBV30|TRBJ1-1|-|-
CAWSSQFRGFTEAFF
TGTGCCTGGAGTTCCCAATTCAGGGGTTTCACTGAAGCTTTCTTT
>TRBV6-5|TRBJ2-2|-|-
CASRTRVNGELFF
TGTGCCAGCAGAACCAGGGTGAACGGGGAGCTGTTTTTT
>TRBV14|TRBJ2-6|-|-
CASSPLGLRTGANVLTF
TGTGCCAGCAGCCCGCTTGGGTTGAGGACCGGGGCCAACGTCCTGACTTTC
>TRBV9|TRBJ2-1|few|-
CASSVDSSYNEQFF
TGTGCCAGCAGCGTAGATTCCTCCTACAATGAGCAGTTCTTC
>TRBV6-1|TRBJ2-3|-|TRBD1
CASSARDRATSTDTQYF
TGTGCCAGCAGTGCACGGGACAGGGCAACTAGCACAGATACGCAGTATTTT
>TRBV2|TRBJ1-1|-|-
CASSDNRETEAFF
TGTGCCAGCAGTGATAACAGGGAAACTGAAGCTTTCTTT
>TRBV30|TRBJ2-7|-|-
CAWRWGRTPEQYF
TGTGCCTGGAGATGGGGGAGGACCCCCGAGCAGTACTTC
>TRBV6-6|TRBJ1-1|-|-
CASSQTPGITEAFF
TGTGCCAGCAGTCAGACCCCAGGGATCACTGAAGCTTTCTTT
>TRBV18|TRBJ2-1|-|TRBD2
CASSPSGLARDEQFF
TGTGCCAGCTCACCAAGCGGACTAGCGAGGGATGAGCAGTTCTTC
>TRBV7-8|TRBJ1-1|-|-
CASSLGPVPSEAFF
TGTGCCAGCAGCTTAGGGCCCGTTCCATCTGAAGCTTTCTTT
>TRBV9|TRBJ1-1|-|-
CASSVGRRVTEAFF
TGTGCCAGCAGCGTAGGACGGAGGGTGACTGAAGCTTTCTTT
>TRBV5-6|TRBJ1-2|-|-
CASSLAVGGSGGYTF
TGTGCCAGCAGCTTGGCAGTGGGGGGCTCCGGTGGCTACACCTTC
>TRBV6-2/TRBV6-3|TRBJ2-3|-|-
CASSPTWRVGTDTQYF
TGTGCCAGCAGCCCTACGTGGCGGGTGGGCACAGATACGCAGTATTTT
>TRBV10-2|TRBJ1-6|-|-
CASSESAGLNSPLHF
TGCGCCAGCAGTGAGTCTGCGGGTCTTAATTCACCCCTCCACTTT
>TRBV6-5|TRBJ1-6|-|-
CASGRGYNSPLHF
TGTGCCAGCGGCCGGGGGTATAATTCACCCCTCCACTTT
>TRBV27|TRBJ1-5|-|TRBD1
CASRPGTGVGQPQHF
TGTGCCAGCAGACCCGGGACAGGGGTGGGTCAGCCCCAGCATTTT
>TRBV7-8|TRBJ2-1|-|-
CASSLGSTSYNEQFF
TGTGCCAGCAGCTTGGGGTCTACCTCCTACAATGAGCAGTTCTTC
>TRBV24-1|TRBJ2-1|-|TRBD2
CATTHSTSGSNEQFF
TGTGCCACCACCCATTCGACTAGCGGATCCAATGAGCAGTTCTTC
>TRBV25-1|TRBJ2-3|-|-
CASAFATGDPDTQYF
TGTGCCAGCGCGTTTGCGACGGGGGATCCAGATACGCAGTATTTT
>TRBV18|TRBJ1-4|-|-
CASSPQGTDGKLFF
TGTGCCAGCTCACCACAGGGGACCGATGGAAAACTGTTTTTT
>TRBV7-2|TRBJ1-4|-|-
CASSVQVADNEKLFF
TGTGCCAGCAGCGTACAAGTGGCCGATAATGAAAAACTGTTTTTT
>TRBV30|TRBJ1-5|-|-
CAWSRSDGSNQPQHF
TGTGCCTGGAGTCGGTCAGACGGTAGCAATCAGCCCCAGCATTTT
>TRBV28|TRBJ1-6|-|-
CASSQLRAVPLHF
TGTGCCAGCAGTCAGCTTAGGGCGGTACCCCTCCACTTT
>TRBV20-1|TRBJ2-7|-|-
CSASMLLGSLAFEQYF
TGCAGTGCTAGTATGCTACTGGGGTCCCTTGCGTTTGAGCAGTACTTC
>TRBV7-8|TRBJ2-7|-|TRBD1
CASSLQGAFAYEQYF
TGTGCCAGCAGCTTACAGGGGGCTTTTGCCTACGAGCAGTACTTC
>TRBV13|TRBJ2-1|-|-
CASSLVSSYNEQFF
TGTGCCAGCAGCTTAGTATCCTCCTACAATGAGCAGTTCTTC
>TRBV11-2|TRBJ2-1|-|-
CASSSSVADHNEQFF
TGTGCCAGCAGCTCGTCAGTAGCGGATCACAATGAGCAGTTCTTC
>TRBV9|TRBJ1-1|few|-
CASSPHQGQTEAFF
TGTGCCAGCAGCCCCCATCAGGGCCAAACTGAAGCTTTCTTT
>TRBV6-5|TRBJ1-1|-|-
CASRQYRERTEAFF
TGTGCCAGCCGACAGTACAGGGAACGCACTGAAGCTTTCTTT
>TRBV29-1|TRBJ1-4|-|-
CSVKGNEKLFF
TGCAGCGTTAAGGGGAATGAAAAACTGTTTTTT
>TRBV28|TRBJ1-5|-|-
CASTPGGNQPQHF
TGTGCCAGCACTCCTGGGGGGAATCAGCCCCAGCATTTT
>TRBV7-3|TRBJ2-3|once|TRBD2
CASSLGTSGGVDTQYF
TGTGCCAGCAGCTTAGGGACTAGCGGGGGGGTGGATACGCAGTATTTT
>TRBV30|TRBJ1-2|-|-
CAWSVQVNYGYTF
TGTGCCTGGAGTGTACAGGTTAACTATGGCTACACCTTC
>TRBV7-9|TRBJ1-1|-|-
CASSFQKGPEAFF
TGTGCCAGCAGCTTCCAAAAGGGCCCTGAAGCTTTCTTT
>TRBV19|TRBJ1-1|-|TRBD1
CASSVGTGKKGNTEAFF
TGTGCCAGTAGTGTGGGGACAGGGAAGAAGGGGAACACTGAAGCTTTCTTT
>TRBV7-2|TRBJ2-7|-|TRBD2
CASSLVAGGFYEQYF
TGTGCCAGCAGCTTAGTAGCGGGAGGGTTCTACGAGCAGTACTTC
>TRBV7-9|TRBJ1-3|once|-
CASSVQGLVSGNTIYF
TGTGCCAGCAGCGTACAGGGCCTTGTCTCTGGAAACACCATATATTTT